The rows below give T cell receptor beta chains drawn from one sample of a study of blood T cell repertoires in COVID-19. Generated by immunoSEQ multiplex PCR, the TCRdb table keeps only in-frame clones and is missing some. The table shows approximately 84,000 clones, with roughly 77% occurring only once. The sequenced material came from peripheral blood. The receptors here all came from a man aged 45-60 years with active or convalescent COVID-19. Both conserved end residues are part of each CDR3. Each record gives: CDR3 DNA, CDR3 protein, V gene, D gene, J gene, clone size. A D gene is named only where the DNA matches it firmly. Only some rows state a clone size, as once, few, many or a class for expanded clones.

CDR3nt: TGCAGCGTTGAAGTCCGGACAGGATTCTACAATGAGCAGTTCTTC; CDR3aa: CSVEVRTGFYNEQFF; v_gene: TRBV29-1; d_gene: TRBD1; j_gene: TRBJ2-1; abundance: .
CDR3nt: TGTGCCAGCAGTGAAGAAACAGCTCAAGAGACCCAGTACTTC; CDR3aa: CASSEETAQETQYF; v_gene: TRBV6-1; d_gene: .; j_gene: TRBJ2-5; abundance: once
CDR3nt: TGCGCCAGCACCGGGACTAATCTTTACCAAGAGACCCAGTACTTC; CDR3aa: CASTGTNLYQETQYF; v_gene: TRBV5-1; d_gene: TRBD2; j_gene: TRBJ2-5; abundance: .
CDR3nt: TGTGCCAGCAGCTTAGGGCCCCTCTTTCCGTACTTC; CDR3aa: CASSLGPLFPYF; v_gene: TRBV7-2; d_gene: .; j_gene: TRBJ2-7; abundance: .
CDR3nt: TGTGCCAGCAGCTTAGTAGGGGGGGCTTACGAGCAGTACTTC; CDR3aa: CASSLVGGAYEQYF; v_gene: TRBV7-2; d_gene: .; j_gene: TRBJ2-7; abundance: .
CDR3nt: TGTGCCAGCAGTGAAGTCACTTACTCTGGAAACACCATATATTTT; CDR3aa: CASSEVTYSGNTIYF; v_gene: TRBV6-1; d_gene: .; j_gene: TRBJ1-3; abundance: .
CDR3nt: TGTGCCAGCAGCTTAGATGGTCAGGCCGCCGGGGGAGCTTTCTTT; CDR3aa: CASSLDGQAAGGAFF; v_gene: TRBV11-3; d_gene: .; j_gene: TRBJ1-1; abundance: .
CDR3nt: TGTGCCAGCAGCCCGCAGGTCGCCTCTGGGGCCAACGTCCTGACTTTC; CDR3aa: CASSPQVASGANVLTF; v_gene: TRBV7-9; d_gene: .; j_gene: TRBJ2-6; abundance: .
CDR3nt: TGTGCCAGCAGCCAAAAGGGGACTAATGAAAAACTGTTTTTT; CDR3aa: CASSQKGTNEKLFF; v_gene: TRBV3-1/TRBV3-2; d_gene: .; j_gene: TRBJ1-4; abundance: .
CDR3nt: TGTGCCAGCAGCCTGGACAGGGCTAACTATGGCTACACCTTC; CDR3aa: CASSLDRANYGYTF; v_gene: TRBV7-8; d_gene: TRBD1; j_gene: TRBJ1-2; abundance: few